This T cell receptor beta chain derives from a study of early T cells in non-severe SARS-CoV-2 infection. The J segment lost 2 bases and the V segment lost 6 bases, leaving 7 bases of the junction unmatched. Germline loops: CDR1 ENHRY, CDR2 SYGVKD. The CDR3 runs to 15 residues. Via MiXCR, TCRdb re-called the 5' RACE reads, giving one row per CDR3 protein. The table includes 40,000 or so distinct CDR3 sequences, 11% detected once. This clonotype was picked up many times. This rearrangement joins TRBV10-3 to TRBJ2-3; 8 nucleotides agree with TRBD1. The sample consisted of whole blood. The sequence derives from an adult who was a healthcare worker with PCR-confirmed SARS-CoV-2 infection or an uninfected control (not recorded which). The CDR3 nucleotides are TGTGCCATCAGGCCAGGACAGGGTTACACAGATACGCAGTATTTT. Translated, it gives CAIRPGQGYTDTQYF.